Listed here are 14 T cell receptor beta chains from one sample, sequenced in a study of technical replicates of blood from several donors. Sequencing used immunoSEQ multiplex PCR; TCRdb keeps in-frame clones, though not all of them. The repertoire consists of approximately 88,000 clones, with around 94% occurring once and the leading ten covering more than 0.2%. Material for sequencing was T cells isolated from PBMCs. These receptors were collected from a human donor in good health.

The chain links TRBV2 to TRBJ2-3, with TRBD2 matching over 9 bases. V lost 7 bases, J lost 2 bases, and 7 bases stayed unmatched. Germline assignment: CDR1 SNHLY and CDR2 FYNNEI. CDR3 length: 15 residues. The CDR3 here is CASIGLARDTDTQYF. CDR3 bases: TGTGCCAGCATTGGACTAGCGAGAGACACAGATACGCAGTATTTT.

This clone is a singleton in its sample. This rearrangement joins TRBV5-4 to TRBJ1-3; TRBD1 agrees at 7 bases. The V and J ends lost 4 bases and 5 bases, in that order; junction bases with no gene match: 9. CDR3 size: 15 residues. Germline loops: CDR1 SGHNT, CDR2 YYREEE (reference sequence). In DNA, the CDR3 is TGTGCCAGCAGCACACCGACAGGGCGGAGAAACACCATATATTTT. This encodes CASSTPTGRRNTIYF.

This clone was recorded once. The rearrangement joins TRBV7-9 to TRBJ1-1; no clear D. Germline CDR1 reads SEHNR; CDR2 reads FQNEAQ (reference sequence). The CDR3 runs to 11 residues. The V end was cut by 1 base, the J end by 10 bases, with 7 bases between. CDR3 in amino acids: CASSLGAGAFF. The CDR3 coding sequence is TGTGCCAGCAGCTTAGGGGCGGGAGCTTTCTTT.

The chain joins TRBV6-6 to TRBJ1-6, with D unresolved. Trimming cost V 0 bases and J 8 bases, with 14 bases left between them. Germline CDR1 reads MNHNY; CDR2 reads SVGAGI (reference sequence). This CDR3 is built from 16 residues. CDR3 loop: CASSYSTGMEDSPLHF. CDR3 in DNA: TGTGCCAGCAGTTACTCGACGGGGATGGAGGATTCACCCCTCCACTTT.

The CDR3 DNA is TGTGCCAGCAGCGTAGCCCCCTTATGGACAGGGGAAGTTATGAACACTGAAGCTTTCTTT. It translates to CASSVAPLWTGEVMNTEAFF. This chain links TRBV9 with TRBJ1-1; 9 nucleotides align to TRBD1. The CDR3 spans 20 residues. Germline V gene lookup returns CDR1 SGDLS and CDR2 YYNGEE. Trimming removed 0 bases from V and 0 bases from J; junction bases left unmatched: 15.

J is TRBJ1-3 and V is TRBV12-5; D might be TRBD1 (5 bases). Germline CDR1 LGHNT, CDR2 FRNRAP. The CDR3 spans 17 residues. V lost 2 bases and J lost 4, with 18 bases in between. The CDR3 loop reads CASGLPLIGAQGNTIYF. Here the CDR3 DNA reads TGTGCTAGTGGTTTGCCCCTGATAGGGGCGCAAGGAAACACCATATATTTT.

The rearrangement joins TRBV28 to TRBJ2-1; 11 bases align to TRBD2. The germline CDR1 and CDR2 sequences are MDHEN and SYDVKM. The CDR3 is 16 residues long. The V and J ends lost 5 bases and 1 base, in that order; junction bases with no gene match: 4. The CDR3 coding sequence is TGTGCCAGCAGTCAAATAGCGGGAGGGTCCTACAATGAGCAGTTCTTC. Amino acids: CASSQIAGGSYNEQFF. Drawing the rest from reference TRBV28 and TRBJ2-1, the complete variable domain is DVKVTQSSRYLVKRTGEKVFLECVQDMDHENMFWYRQDPGLGLRLIYFSYDVKMKEKGDIPEGYSVSREKKERFSLILESASTNQTSMYLCASSQIAGGSYNEQFFGPGTRLTVL.

The V call is TRBV27, the J call TRBJ2-5; maybe TRBD2 (5 bases). V lost 3 bases, J lost 4 bases, and 12 bases lay in between. This CDR3 region has 14 residues. Looked up from germline, CDR1 is MNHEY and CDR2 is SMNVEV (reference sequence). The CDR3 loop is CASSFLRAGETQYF. The CDR3 DNA sequence: TGTGCCAGCAGTTTTTTGAGGGCCGGAGAGACCCAGTACTTC.

This chain links TRBV11-1 with TRBJ2-7, with D perhaps matching TRBD1 (5 bases). This CDR3 is 13 amino acids long. The germline CDR1 and CDR2 sequences are SGHAT and FQDESV (reference sequence). V was shortened by 3 bases and J by 2 bases, with 8 bases between the two germline ends. CDR3 nucleotides: TGTGCCAGCAGCTTGCAGGGTCCCTACGAGCAGTACTTC. It encodes CASSLQGPYEQYF.

The rearrangement joins TRBV6-1 to TRBJ2-1, with 13 positions matching TRBD2. J lost 7 bases, V lost 2 bases, and 8 bases had no gene match. The CDR3 sequence is 17 residues long. Germline CDR1 and CDR2: MNHNS and SASEGT. CDR3 protein: CASSEILAGGKRNEQFF. For the CDR3, the DNA is TGTGCCAGCAGTGAAATACTAGCGGGAGGGAAGCGGAATGAGCAGTTCTTC.

This clone was counted a few times. The rearrangement joins TRBV5-1 to TRBJ2-7, with TRBD1 matching 8 bases. Germline V gives CDR1 SGHRS, CDR2 YFSETQ. CDR3 length: 17 residues. The junction had 16 bases not matched to a gene; V was cut back by 4 bases and J by 4 bases. CDR3 protein: CASSLSSDRGHPYEQYF. In DNA form, the CDR3 reads TGCGCCAGCAGCCTTTCGTCAGACAGGGGTCACCCTTACGAGCAGTACTTC.

The chain has TRBV2 and TRBJ2-7; 9 nucleotides agree with TRBD1. The ends lost 6 bases at V and 1 base at J; junction bases unmatched: 7. Germline CDR1 SNHLY, CDR2 FYNNEI. This CDR3 region has 15 residues. The CDR3 region is CASSGTGTGSYEQYF. The DNA for the CDR3 is TGTGCCAGCAGCGGGACCGGGACAGGGTCCTACGAGCAGTACTTC.

The chain combines TRBV4-1 with TRBJ2-7; 8 positions agree with TRBD2. The germline gives CDR1 MGHRA, CDR2 YSYEKL. This CDR3 is built from 18 residues. Trimming took 7 bases from V and 0 from J; bases not matched to a gene: 17. The DNA for the CDR3 is TGCGCCAGCACGGGGGGGGGCCCCGGGACAATCAACTCCTACGAGCAGTACTTC. Its protein is CASTGGGPGTINSYEQYF.

J is TRBJ2-7 and V is TRBV27; the D gene is possibly TRBD2 (6 bases). Looked up from germline, CDR1 is MNHEY and CDR2 is SMNVEV (reference sequence). V lost 1 base to trimming and J lost 4 bases, with 14 bases between them. The CDR3 is made up of 15 amino acids. The CDR3 loop reads CASSLLTTGTYEQYF. CDR3 DNA: TGTGCCAGCAGTTTATTGACCACGGGGACTTACGAGCAGTACTTC.